This TCR beta chain was sequenced for a study of Graves' ophthalmopathy and Graves' hyperthyroidism. In its sample, this clonotype was seen many times. Its antigen is not known. Study outcomes and limitations: Most clonotypes expanded in thyroid above 0.001 frequency were present in blood too.

RNA transcripts yielded amplified TCR beta CDR3 regions. In the first round, RT-PCR was carried out with HTBI primers, and a multiplex PCR formed the second round. TCRdb reanalysed the multiplex PCR reads using MiXCR and keeps one entry per CDR3 protein. The sample lists about 600,000 distinct CDR3 sequences, 35% to 40% occurring once. CDR1 is SQVTM and CDR2 is ANQGSEA in the germline V gene. V gave up 0 bases and J gave up 4 bases, with 18 bases separating them. CDR3 length: 16 residues. The receptor was derived from an adult man with Graves' hyperthyroidism. The sequencing sample was made of peripheral blood or thyroid tissue (not recorded which). This chain connects TRBV29-1 to TRBJ1-2, with D tentatively TRBD1 (5 bases). The CDR3 sequence: CSVEEVPGRIIYGYTF. CDR3 sequence (DNA): TGCAGCGTTGAAGAGGTCCCGGGACGGATCATCTATGGCTACACCTTC.